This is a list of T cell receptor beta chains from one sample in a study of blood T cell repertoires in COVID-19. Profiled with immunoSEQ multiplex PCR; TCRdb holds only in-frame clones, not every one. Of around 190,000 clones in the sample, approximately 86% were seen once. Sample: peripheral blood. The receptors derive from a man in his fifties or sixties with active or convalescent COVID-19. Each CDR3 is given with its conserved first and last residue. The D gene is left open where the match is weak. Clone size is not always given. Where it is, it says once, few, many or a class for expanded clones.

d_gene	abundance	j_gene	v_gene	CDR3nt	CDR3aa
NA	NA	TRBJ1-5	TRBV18	TGTGCCAGCTCACCACTCCACGGGGGCAATCAGCCCCAGCATTTT	CASSPLHGGNQPQHF
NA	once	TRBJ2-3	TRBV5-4	TGTGCCAGCAGCTTGGTGCGGGGGCTGACAGATACGCAGTATTTT	CASSLVRGLTDTQYF
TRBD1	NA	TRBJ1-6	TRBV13	TGTGCCAGCAGTTTACAGGGGGAAACCCTCCACTTT	CASSLQGETLHF
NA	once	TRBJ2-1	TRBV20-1	TGCAGTGTTCCGGGCTACAATGAGCAGTTCTTC	CSVPGYNEQFF
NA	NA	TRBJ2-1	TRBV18	TGTGCCAGCTCACCAGACAACCAGGGTCGGGAGCAGTTCTTC	CASSPDNQGREQFF
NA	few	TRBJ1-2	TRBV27	TGTGCCAGCAGCCCAACAGGGATTCATGGCTACACCTTC	CASSPTGIHGYTF
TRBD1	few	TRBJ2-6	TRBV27	TGTGCCAGCAGATCGGGACAGGGGGTCTCTGGGGCCAACGTCCTGACTTTC	CASRSGQGVSGANVLTF
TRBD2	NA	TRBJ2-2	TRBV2	TGTGCCAGCAGCGAGCGACTAGCGGTGAACACCGGGGAGCTGTTTTTT	CASSERLAVNTGELFF
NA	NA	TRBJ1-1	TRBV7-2	TGTGCCAGCAGCCTATCCGTGGTGAACACTGAAGCTTTCTTT	CASSLSVVNTEAFF
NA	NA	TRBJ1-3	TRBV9	TGTGCCAGCAGCGTAGGGGCAGATTTATCCTCTGGAAACACCATATATTTT	CASSVGADLSSGNTIYF
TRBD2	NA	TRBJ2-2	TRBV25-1	TGTGCCAGCAGACTAGCGGGAGCCACCGGGGAGCTGTTTTTT	CASRLAGATGELFF
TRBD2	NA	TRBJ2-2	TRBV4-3	TGCGCCAGCAGCCAAGAACCGGGGGGGCCCGGGGAGCTGTTTTTT	CASSQEPGGPGELFF
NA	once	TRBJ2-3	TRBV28	TGTGCCAGCAGTCCATACCCGACTAGTACCGATACGCAGTATTTT	CASSPYPTSTDTQYF
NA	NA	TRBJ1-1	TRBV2	TGTGCCAGCAGTGAAAAACCCCGGACGGGAACTGAAGCTTTCTTT	CASSEKPRTGTEAFF
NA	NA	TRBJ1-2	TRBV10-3	TGTGCCATCAGCGAAAAGAATCAGGGGAACTATGGCTACACCTTC	CAISEKNQGNYGYTF
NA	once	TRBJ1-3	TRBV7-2	TGTGCCAGCAGCTTAGAATACTCTGGAAACACCATATATTTT	CASSLEYSGNTIYF